Below, 21 T cell receptor beta chains from the same sample are listed, as sequenced in a study. TCRdb reprocessed the 5' RACE reads with MiXCR, giving one entry per CDR3 protein. The table lists approximately 40,000 distinct CDR3 sequences, around 20% of them singletons. The sorted Tregs were CD4+CD25+CD127-/low cells. The sequenced sample consisted of Tregs sorted from blood. Receptors were obtained from a female donor with breast cancer.

This clonotype was picked up many times. The rearrangement uses TRBV9 and TRBJ2-5; 11 bases match TRBD2. The V segment lost 3 bases and the J segment 2 bases; nucleotides outside the gene matches: 3. CDR1 is SGDLS and CDR2 is YYNGEE in the germline V gene. This CDR3 spans 15 amino acids. In DNA form, the CDR3 reads TGTGCCAGCAGCGCCGGGACTAGCGGACAAGAGACCCAGTACTTC. Translating gives CASSAGTSGQETQYF.

This clonotype was counted many times. The chain carries TRBV27 and TRBJ2-2, with 7 positions matching TRBD2. Germline V CDR1 and CDR2: MNHEY, SMNVEV (reference sequence). V lost 7 bases, J lost 2 bases, and 4 bases stayed unmatched. The CDR3 contains 14 residues. The DNA for the CDR3 is TGTGCCAGCAAATGGGGGGGAAACACCGGGGAGCTGTTTTTT. Encoded protein: CASKWGGNTGELFF.

With respect to this clonotype: Just one base apart from a much larger clone, this may be a read error. The rearrangement uses TRBV15 and TRBJ1-2; D may be TRBD1 (5 bases). Germline loops: CDR1 LNHNV, CDR2 YYDKDF (reference sequence). The CDR3 covers 16 residues. V dropped 3 bases and J dropped 5 bases, with 19 bases sitting between them. In DNA form, the CDR3 reads TGTGCCACCAGCAGTGGTCGTTCCGGTTACAGGTATGGCTACACCTTC. It translates to CATSSGRSGYRYGYTF.

As to this clonotype: A read error may explain this, as a much larger clone is one base away. The CDR3 here is CASSVERRKTHEQYF. CDR3 nucleotide sequence: TGTGCCAGCAGTGTGGAGCGGAGAAAGACCCACGAGCAGTACTTC. The V and J genes are TRBV6-1 and TRBJ2-7; possibly TRBD2 for D (5 bases). Trimming left V 4 bases short and J 5 bases short, with 18 bases between. The CDR3 loop spans 15 amino acids. From germline, CDR1 is MNHNS and CDR2 SASEGT.

This clonotype was counted at least ten times. The chain combines TRBV28 with TRBJ2-1, with TRBD2 matching 12 bases. Losses at the gene ends were 5 bases for V and 7 bases for J; bases not matched to a gene: 9. The CDR3 sequence is 16 residues long. CDR1 MDHEN and CDR2 SYDVKM come from the germline V gene. CDR3 amino acids: CASSPASGRAGNEQFF. CDR3 DNA sequence: TGTGCCAGCAGTCCCGCTAGCGGGAGGGCGGGTAATGAGCAGTTCTTC.

This clonotype came up a few times. The chain has TRBV5-4 and TRBJ1-2; D may be TRBD1 (6 bases). The CDR3 totals 14 residues. Deletions cut 2 bases from V and 4 bases from J, with 12 bases between. The germline V gene encodes CDR1 SGHNT and CDR2 YYREEE (reference sequence). The CDR3, as DNA: TGTGCCAGCAGCTTTGCAGGGGATTCCTATGGCTACACCTTC. It codes for CASSFAGDSYGYTF.

The chain is built from TRBV6-4 and TRBJ2-3; TRBD2 agrees at 11 bases. This CDR3 has 16 residues. Germline V gives CDR1 MRHNA, CDR2 SNTAGT. V dropped 0 bases and J dropped 1; count of bases not matched to a gene: 0. This CDR3 is CASSDSTSGGTDTQYF. Here the CDR3 DNA reads TGTGCCAGCAGTGACTCGACTAGCGGGGGCACAGATACGCAGTATTTT.

This clonotype was detected a few times. V is TRBV12-3 or TRBV12-4 and J is TRBJ1-1; tentative D call: TRBD1 (6 bases). This CDR3 has 13 residues. Deletions cut 7 bases from V and 5 bases from J, with 14 bases between. The CDR3 DNA follows: TGTGCCAGCACCTTATGGGGGGCGACTGAAGCTTTCTTT. Translation: CASTLWGATEAFF.

With respect to this clonotype: Given the absence of the conserved phenylalanine or tryptophan at the CDR3 end, a read error is likely. V and J are TRBV29-1 and TRBJ1-2, with TRBD1 identical over 7 bases. This CDR3 is built from 14 residues. After removal of 5 bases from V and 8 bases from J, the junction contained 14 bases not matched to a gene. Germline V gene lookup returns CDR1 SQVTM and CDR2 ANQGSEA. CDR3 sequence: CSVPSGQIPRGYTY. For the CDR3, the DNA is TGCAGCGTTCCATCGGGACAGATCCCCAGAGGCTACACCTAC.

The count of this clonotype is one. A read error is possible here, since a much larger clone lies one base away. The chain carries TRBV5-1 and TRBJ1-1; D not certain. Germline CDR1 and CDR2: SGHRS and YFSETQ. CDR3 length: 13 amino acids. This CDR3 is CASSLMGYTEASF. The CDR3 DNA follows: TGCGCCAGCAGCTTAATGGGCTACACTGAAGCTTCCTTT.

The V gene is TRBV10-3, the J gene TRBJ2-7; 7 positions match TRBD1. V lost 11 bases to trimming and J lost 3 bases; unmatched junction nucleotides: 10. Germline CDR1 reads ENHRY; CDR2 reads SYGVKD. The CDR3 loop spans 13 amino acids. This CDR3 is CAVPGTANYEQYF. The CDR3 bases are TGTGCCGTCCCCGGGACAGCAAACTACGAGCAGTACTTC.

This clonotype was seen many times. The chain employs TRBV28 and TRBJ1-1, with D possibly matching TRBD1 (5 bases). The V end was cut by 2 bases, the J end by 4 bases, with 11 bases between. This CDR3 comprises 14 residues. CDR1 and CDR2 (germline): MDHEN, SYDVKM. CDR3: CASSLGGSSTEAFF. The DNA for the CDR3 is TGTGCCAGCAGTTTAGGGGGATCGAGCACTGAAGCTTTCTTT.

The table lists this clonotype with a few counts. This chain uses TRBV5-1 with TRBJ1-1, with 8 positions matching TRBD1. Germline assignment: CDR1 SGHRS and CDR2 YFSETQ. The V gene end was trimmed by 0 bases and the J gene end by 4 bases; junction bases not matched to a gene: 8. This CDR3 is built from 16 residues. DNA for the CDR3: TGCGCCAGCAGCTTGGATCATCAGGGGGCTACCACTGAAGCTTTCTTT. It is translated as CASSLDHQGATTEAFF. Using reference TRBV5-1 and TRBJ1-1 for the parts outside the CDR3, the full variable domain is KAGVTQTPRYLIKTRGQQVTLSCSPISGHRSVSWYQQTPGQGLQFLFEYFSETQRNKGNFPGRFSGRQFSNSRSEMNVSTLELGDSALYLCASSLDHQGATTEAFFGQGTRLTVV.

The chain links TRBV7-3 to TRBJ2-5, with D perhaps given as TRBD1 or TRBD2 (5 bases each). The CDR3 contains 14 residues. With 5 bases removed from V and 5 bases from J, the gap between germline ends came to 15 bases. Germline CDR1 is SGHTA and CDR2 is FQGTGA. CDR3 bases: TGTGCCAGCAGCCCGCGTGGGGGATTGGAGACCCAGTACTTC. Protein: CASSPRGGLETQYF.

The chain is built from TRBV7-9 and TRBJ2-1; TRBD2 agrees at 9 bases. Germline CDR1 is SEHNR and CDR2 is FQNEAQ (reference sequence). The CDR3 covers 14 residues. V trimming: 3 bases; J trimming: 8 bases; junction bases outside the gene matches: 5. CDR3 in DNA: TGTGCCAGCAGCTTCCAGCGGGAGGTATATGAGCAGTTCTTC. Its protein is CASSFQREVYEQFF.

This clonotype is classed as medium-sized. The J gene is TRBJ2-1, the V gene TRBV5-1; 9 positions agree with TRBD2. The germline gives CDR1 SGHRS, CDR2 YFSETQ. Losses at the gene ends were 4 bases for V and 5 bases for J; bases not matched to a gene: 7. The CDR3 loop spans 15 amino acids. CDR3 in amino acids: CASSEGTSRDNEQFF. The CDR3 nucleotides are TGCGCCAGCAGCGAAGGGACTAGCCGAGACAATGAGCAGTTCTTC.

By share, this clonotype counts as medium-sized (0.01 to 0.1%). The chain uses TRBV9 and TRBJ2-7; no clear D. V lost 2 bases, J lost 0 bases, and 9 bases lay in between. This CDR3 spans 14 amino acids. Germline lookup yields CDR1 SGDLS and CDR2 YYNGEE. CDR3 in amino acids: CASSVSPGSYEQYF. For the CDR3, the DNA is TGTGCCAGCAGCGTTTCCCCGGGCTCCTACGAGCAGTACTTC.

In its sample, this clonotype was seen many times. The chain has TRBV4-1 and TRBJ2-7; 7 bases fit TRBD1. Per germline, CDR1 MGHRA and CDR2 YSYEKL. The CDR3 is made up of 15 amino acids. V dropped 1 base and J dropped 0; count of bases not matched to a gene: 3. The CDR3 nucleotides read TGCGCCAGCAGCCAAGGTCGGGACAGCTCCTACGAGCAGTACTTC. It translates to CASSQGRDSSYEQYF.

This clonotype occurred many times. The chain links TRBV5-5 to TRBJ2-5; 9 bases align to TRBD1. The CDR3 sequence is 16 residues long. The trim removed 0 bases at V and 4 bases at J, leaving 7 bases unmatched. Germline V gene sequence: CDR1 SGHKS, CDR2 YYEKEE (reference sequence). The CDR3 sequence is CASSLGDRDHRETQYF. The CDR3 DNA reads TGTGCCAGCAGCTTGGGGGACAGGGACCACAGAGAGACCCAGTACTTC. Drawing the rest from reference TRBV5-5 and TRBJ2-5, the complete variable domain is DAGVTQSPTHLIKTRGQQVTLRCSPISGHKSVSWYQQVLGQGPQFIFQYYEKEERGRGNFPDRFSARQFPNYSSELNVNALLLGDSALYLCASSLGDRDHRETQYFGPGTRLLVL.

This clonotype was observed at least ten times. The V call is TRBV5-1, the J call TRBJ1-1; D unclear. The V gene's germline CDR1 is SGHRS and CDR2 YFSETQ. Trimming shortened V by 0 bases and J by 1 base, and 7 bases separated the two germline ends. The CDR3 is 14 amino acids. The CDR3 loop reads CASSLVSGNTEAFF. As DNA, the CDR3 is TGCGCCAGCAGCTTGGTTTCAGGGAACACTGAAGCTTTCTTT.

CDR3 loop: CASMVRVESEAFF. The DNA for the CDR3 is TGTGCCAGCATGGTGAGGGTGGAGTCTGAAGCTTTCTTT. The chain is built from TRBV6-1 and TRBJ1-1; D is unresolved. The germline V gene encodes CDR1 MNHNS and CDR2 SASEGT. The CDR3 sequence is 13 residues long. V dropped 7 bases and J dropped 6 bases, with 15 bases sitting between them.